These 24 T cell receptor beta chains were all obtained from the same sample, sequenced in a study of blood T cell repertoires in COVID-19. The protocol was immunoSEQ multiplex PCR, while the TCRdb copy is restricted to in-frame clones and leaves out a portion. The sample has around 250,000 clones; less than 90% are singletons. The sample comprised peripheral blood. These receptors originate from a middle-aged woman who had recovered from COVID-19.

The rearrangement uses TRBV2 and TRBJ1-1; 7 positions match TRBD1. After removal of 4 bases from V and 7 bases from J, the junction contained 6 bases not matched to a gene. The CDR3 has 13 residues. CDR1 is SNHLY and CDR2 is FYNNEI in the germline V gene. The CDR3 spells CASSGYRGGEAFF. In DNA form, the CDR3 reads TGTGCCAGCAGTGGTTACAGGGGCGGTGAAGCTTTCTTT.

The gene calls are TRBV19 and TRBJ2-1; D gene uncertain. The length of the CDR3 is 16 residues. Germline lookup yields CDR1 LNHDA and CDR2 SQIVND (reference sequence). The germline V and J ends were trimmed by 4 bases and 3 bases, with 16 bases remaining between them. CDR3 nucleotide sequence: TGTGCCAGTAGTACTCGAGCGTTTCCGGGCTACAATGAGCAGTTCTTC. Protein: CASSTRAFPGYNEQFF.

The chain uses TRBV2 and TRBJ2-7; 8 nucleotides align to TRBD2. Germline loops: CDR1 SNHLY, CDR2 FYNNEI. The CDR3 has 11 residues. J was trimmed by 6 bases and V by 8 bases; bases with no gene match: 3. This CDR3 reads CASLLAGEQYF. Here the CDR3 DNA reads TGTGCCAGCCTTCTAGCGGGCGAGCAGTACTTC.

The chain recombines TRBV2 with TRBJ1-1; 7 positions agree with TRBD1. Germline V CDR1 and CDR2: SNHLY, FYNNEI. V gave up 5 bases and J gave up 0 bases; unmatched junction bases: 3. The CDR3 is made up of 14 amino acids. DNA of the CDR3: TGTGCCAGCAGTAGGGGGCGGGTGAACACTGAAGCTTTCTTT. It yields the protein CASSRGRVNTEAFF.

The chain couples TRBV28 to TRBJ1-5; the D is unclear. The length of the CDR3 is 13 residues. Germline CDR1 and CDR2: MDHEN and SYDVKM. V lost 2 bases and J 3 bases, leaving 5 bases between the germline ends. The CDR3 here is CASSLAVNQPQHF. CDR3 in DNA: TGTGCCAGCAGTTTAGCAGTCAATCAGCCCCAGCATTTT.

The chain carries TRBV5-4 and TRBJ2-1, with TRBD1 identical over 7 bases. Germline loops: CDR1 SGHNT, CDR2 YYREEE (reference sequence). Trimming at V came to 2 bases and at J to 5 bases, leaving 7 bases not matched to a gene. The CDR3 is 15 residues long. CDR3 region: CASSFRQGGDNEQFF. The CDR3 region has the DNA TGTGCCAGCAGCTTCAGACAGGGCGGCGACAATGAGCAGTTCTTC.

This CDR3 reads CASSVDSPRNSPLHF. CDR3 nucleotides: TGCGCCAGCAGCGTGGACAGCCCCAGAAATTCACCCCTCCACTTT. The chain has TRBV5-1 and TRBJ1-6, with a weak D call TRBD1 (6 bases). This CDR3 spans 15 amino acids. The V end was cut by 4 bases, the J end by 7 bases, with 15 bases between. CDR1 and CDR2 (germline): SGHRS, YFSETQ.

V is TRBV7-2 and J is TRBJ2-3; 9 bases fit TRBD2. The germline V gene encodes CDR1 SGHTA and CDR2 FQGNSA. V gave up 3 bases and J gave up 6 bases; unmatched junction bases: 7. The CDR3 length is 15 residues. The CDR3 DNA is TGTGCCAGCAGCTTTCAGCGGGGGGCGGGGGATACGCAGTATTTT. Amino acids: CASSFQRGAGDTQYF.

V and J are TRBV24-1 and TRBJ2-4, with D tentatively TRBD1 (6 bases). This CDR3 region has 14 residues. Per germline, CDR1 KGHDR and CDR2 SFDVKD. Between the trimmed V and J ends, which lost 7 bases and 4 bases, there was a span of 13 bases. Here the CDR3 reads CATSDPTGKNIQYF. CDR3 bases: TGTGCCACCAGCGACCCAACAGGGAAAAACATTCAGTACTTC.

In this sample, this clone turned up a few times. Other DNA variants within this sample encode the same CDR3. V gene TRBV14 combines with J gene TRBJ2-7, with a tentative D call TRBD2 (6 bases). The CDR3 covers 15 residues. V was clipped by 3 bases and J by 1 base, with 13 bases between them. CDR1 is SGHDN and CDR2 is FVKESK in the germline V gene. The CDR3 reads CASSQGSGFSYEQYF. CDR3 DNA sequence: TGTGCCAGCAGCCAGGGTAGCGGTTTTTCCTACGAGCAGTACTTC.

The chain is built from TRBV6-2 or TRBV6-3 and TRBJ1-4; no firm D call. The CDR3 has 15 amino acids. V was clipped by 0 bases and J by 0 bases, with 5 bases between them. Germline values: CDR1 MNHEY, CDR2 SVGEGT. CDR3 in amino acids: CASSYSYATNEKLFF. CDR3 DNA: TGTGCCAGCAGTTACTCGTATGCAACTAATGAAAAACTGTTTTTT.

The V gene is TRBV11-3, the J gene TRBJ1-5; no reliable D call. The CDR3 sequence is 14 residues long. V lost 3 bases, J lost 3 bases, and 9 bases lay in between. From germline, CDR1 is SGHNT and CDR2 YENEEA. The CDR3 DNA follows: TGTGCCAGCAGCTTGAGAGGAAACAATCAGCCCCAGCATTTT. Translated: CASSLRGNNQPQHF.

The CDR3, as DNA: TGTGCCAGCAGCCAATCCCGACAGGGGACGAATGAAAAACTGTTTTTT. It is translated as CASSQSRQGTNEKLFF. The chain is built from TRBV4-2 and TRBJ1-4; 8 nucleotides line up with TRBD1. Germline V CDR1 and CDR2: LGHNA, YNFKEQ. The CDR3 consists of 16 residues. The junction had 7 bases not matched to a gene; V was cut back by 2 bases and J by 5 bases.

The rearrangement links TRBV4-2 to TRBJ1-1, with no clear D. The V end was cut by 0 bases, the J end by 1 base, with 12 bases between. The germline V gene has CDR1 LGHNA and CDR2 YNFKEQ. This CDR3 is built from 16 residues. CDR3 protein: CASSQDFAGGNTEAFF. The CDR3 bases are TGTGCCAGCAGCCAAGATTTTGCGGGTGGGAACACTGAAGCTTTCTTT.

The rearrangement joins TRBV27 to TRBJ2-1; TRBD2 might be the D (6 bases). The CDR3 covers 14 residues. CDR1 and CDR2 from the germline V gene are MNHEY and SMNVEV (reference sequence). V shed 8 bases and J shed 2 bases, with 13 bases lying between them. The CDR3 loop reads CASEPGGAYNEQFF. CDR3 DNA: TGTGCCAGCGAACCCGGAGGGGCCTACAATGAGCAGTTCTTC.

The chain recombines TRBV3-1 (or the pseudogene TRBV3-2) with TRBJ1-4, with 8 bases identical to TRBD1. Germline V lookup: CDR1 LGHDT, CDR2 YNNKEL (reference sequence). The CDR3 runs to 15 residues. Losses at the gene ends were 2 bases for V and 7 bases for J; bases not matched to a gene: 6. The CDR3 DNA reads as TGTGCCAGCAGCCAAAGGGCAGGGGGCTTTGAAAAACTGTTTTTT. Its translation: CASSQRAGGFEKLFF.

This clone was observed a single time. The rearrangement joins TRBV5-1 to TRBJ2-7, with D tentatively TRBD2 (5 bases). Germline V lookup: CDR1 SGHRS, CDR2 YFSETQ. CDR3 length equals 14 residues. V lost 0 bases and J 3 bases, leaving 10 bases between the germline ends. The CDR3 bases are TGCGCCAGCAGCTTGGGTCGGGGAAACTACGAGCAGTACTTC. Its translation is CASSLGRGNYEQYF.

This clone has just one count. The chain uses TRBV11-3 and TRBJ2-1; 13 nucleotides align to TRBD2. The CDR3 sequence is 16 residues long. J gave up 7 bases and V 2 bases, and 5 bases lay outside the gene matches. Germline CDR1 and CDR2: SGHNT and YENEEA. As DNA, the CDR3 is TGTGCCAGCAGCTTATTGACTAGCGGGGGGCTGAATGAGCAGTTCTTC. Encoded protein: CASSLLTSGGLNEQFF.

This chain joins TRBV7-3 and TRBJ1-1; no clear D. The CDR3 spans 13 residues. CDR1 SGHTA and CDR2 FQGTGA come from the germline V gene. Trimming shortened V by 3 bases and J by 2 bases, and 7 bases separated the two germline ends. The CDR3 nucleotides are TGTGCCAGCAGCTTGAGTAGTAACACTGAAGCTTTCTTT. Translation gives CASSLSSNTEAFF.

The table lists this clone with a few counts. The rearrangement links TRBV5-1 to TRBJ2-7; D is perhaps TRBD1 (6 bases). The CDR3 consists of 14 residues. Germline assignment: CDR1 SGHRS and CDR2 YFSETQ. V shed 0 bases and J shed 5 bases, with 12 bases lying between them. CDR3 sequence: CASSLAGDVDEQYF. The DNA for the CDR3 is TGCGCCAGCAGCTTGGCAGGGGACGTGGACGAGCAGTACTTC. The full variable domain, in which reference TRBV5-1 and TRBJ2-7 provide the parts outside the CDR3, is KAGVTQTPRYLIKTRGQQVTLSCSPISGHRSVSWYQQTPGQGLQFLFEYFSETQRNKGNFPGRFSGRQFSNSRSEMNVSTLELGDSALYLCASSLAGDVDEQYFGPGTRLTVT.

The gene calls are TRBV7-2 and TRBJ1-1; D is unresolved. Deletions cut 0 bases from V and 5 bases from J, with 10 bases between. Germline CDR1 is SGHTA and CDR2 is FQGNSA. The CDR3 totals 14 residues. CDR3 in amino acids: CASSLAGRATEAFF. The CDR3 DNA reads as TGTGCCAGCAGCTTAGCAGGGAGAGCGACTGAAGCTTTCTTT.

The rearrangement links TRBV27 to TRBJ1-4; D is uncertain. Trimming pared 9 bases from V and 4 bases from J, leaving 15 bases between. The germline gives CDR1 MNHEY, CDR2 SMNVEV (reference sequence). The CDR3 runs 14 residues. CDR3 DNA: TGTGCCAGTACCGAGAGCGGCGGTAATGAAAAACTGTTTTTT. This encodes CASTESGGNEKLFF.

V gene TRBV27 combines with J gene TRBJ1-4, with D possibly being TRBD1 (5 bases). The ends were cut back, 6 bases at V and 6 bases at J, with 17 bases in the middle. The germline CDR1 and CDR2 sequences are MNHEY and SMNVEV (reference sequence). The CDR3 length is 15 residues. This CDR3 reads CASRRQWGGDEKLFF. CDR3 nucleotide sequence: TGTGCCAGCAGACGCCAGTGGGGGGGGGATGAAAAACTGTTTTTT.

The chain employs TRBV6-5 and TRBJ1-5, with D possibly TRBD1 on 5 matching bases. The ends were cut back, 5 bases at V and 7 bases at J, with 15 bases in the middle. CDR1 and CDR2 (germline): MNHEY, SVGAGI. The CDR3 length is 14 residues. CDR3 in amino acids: CASSTLQGGQPQHF. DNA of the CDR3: TGTGCCAGCAGTACCCTCCAGGGTGGCCAGCCCCAGCATTTT.